The 23 T cell receptor beta chains below were found in one sample sequenced in a study of cytomegalovirus exposure and HLA in healthy donors (dated by TCRdb to the late 2010s). The library relied on the immunoSEQ multiplex PCR assay. The multiplex PCR relied on a mix of 60 forward primers for TCR Vbeta segments and 13 reverse primers for TCR Jbeta segments. This is the immuneACCESS table as TCRdb keeps it, with only in-frame sequences that have V and J called. A part of the clones is gone; compared with another copy, unresolved V genes explain less than half, and the rest is unexplained. In this sample the table shows around 100,000 clones, approximately 81% of which occur a single time. The ten largest clones represent approximately 3.7% of the sample. Sequencing was performed on PBMCs. The receptors were sampled from a female donor in good health and CMV-seropositive.

The table lists this clone with a count of one. The chain is built from TRBV7-9 and TRBJ1-4; 9 positions agree with TRBD1. Germline V gene lookup returns CDR1 SEHNR and CDR2 FQNEAQ (reference sequence). The CDR3 is 14 residues long. J was trimmed by 7 bases and V by 4 bases; bases with no gene match: 4. CDR3 in DNA: TGTGCCAGCAGCTCGGGACAGGGTGTTGAAAAACTGTTTTTT. This encodes CASSSGQGVEKLFF.

This clone has just a few counts. The gene calls are TRBV7-9 and TRBJ1-2, with TRBD1 matching 8 bases. Trimming removed 8 bases from V and 3 bases from J; junction bases left unmatched: 5. The CDR3 runs to 13 residues. Per the germline V gene, CDR1 is SEHNR and CDR2 is FQNEAQ (reference sequence). CDR3 sequence (DNA): TGTGCCAGCGGGCTGGGACAGGACTATGGCTACACCTTC. It specifies CASGLGQDYGYTF.

The chain is built from TRBV5-1 and TRBJ2-1, with 8 bases matching TRBD2. Germline V gene data show CDR1 as SGHRS and CDR2 as YFSETQ. J was trimmed by 7 bases and V by 0 bases; bases with no gene match: 6. CDR3 length equals 15 residues. CDR3 sequence (DNA): TGCGCCAGCAGCTTGGACGGGAGGGGCTTTAATGAGCAGTTCTTC. It encodes CASSLDGRGFNEQFF.

The V and J genes are TRBV18 and TRBJ2-1; 7 positions agree with TRBD2. Germline values: CDR1 KGHSH, CDR2 LQKENI. V was clipped by 3 bases and J by 0 bases; unmatched bases: 17. The CDR3 sequence is 20 residues long. The CDR3: CASSPGRGTTTLSSYNEQFF. The CDR3, as DNA: TGTGCCAGCTCACCGGGGCGAGGGACTACGACGCTAAGCTCCTACAATGAGCAGTTCTTC. Full variable domain (missing parts from reference TRBV18 and TRBJ2-1): NAGVMQNPRHLVRRRGQEARLRCSPMKGHSHVYWYRQLPEEGLKFMVYLQKENIIDESGMPKERFSAEFPKEGPSILRIQQVVRGDSAAYFCASSPGRGTTTLSSYNEQFFGPGTRLTVL.

V is TRBV4-2 and J is TRBJ2-5, with TRBD2 matching over 12 bases. The J call is doubtful: the DNA matches TRBJ2-7 better. CDR3 size: 16 residues. Germline values: CDR1 LGHNA, CDR2 YNFKEQ. The CDR3 DNA sequence: TGTGCCAGCAGCCAGGACACTAGCGGGAGGAGAAACGAGCAGTACTTC. Its translation is CASSQDTSGRRNEQYF.

The rearrangement links TRBV7-6 to TRBJ2-7; tentatively, D is TRBD2 (7 bases). The CDR3 length is 15 residues. Germline CDR1 reads SGHVS; CDR2 reads FNYEAQ. The germline V and J ends were trimmed by 5 bases and 2 bases, with 16 bases remaining between them. The chain's CDR3 is CASSGGAQPAYEQYF. Here the CDR3 DNA reads TGTGCCAGCAGCGGGGGGGCGCAACCCGCCTACGAGCAGTACTTC.

V is TRBV29-1 and J is TRBJ2-5; 8 bases fit TRBD1. V was pared by 4 bases and J by 5 bases, with 9 bases of the junction left unmatched. This CDR3 comprises 14 residues. CDR1 is SQVTM and CDR2 is ANQGSEA in the germline V gene. The CDR3 DNA follows: TGCAGCGTTGTATTTTCAGGGGGCCTGGAGACCCAGTACTTC. It is translated as CSVVFSGGLETQYF.

V is TRBV19 and J is TRBJ2-4; 9 bases line up with TRBD2. The V and J ends lost 5 bases and 1 base, in that order; junction bases with no gene match: 18. The CDR3 has 20 residues. CDR1 is LNHDA, CDR2 SQIVND, per germline (reference sequence). The DNA for the CDR3 is TGTGCCAGTAGTTCCCCGACAGCGGGGGGTCGCCGGAGGGCCAAAAACATTCAGTACTTC. Translated: CASSSPTAGGRRRAKNIQYF.

The gene calls are TRBV30 and TRBJ2-5; no firm D call. CDR1 GTSNPN and CDR2 SVGIG come from the germline V gene (reference sequence). V shed 1 base and J shed 2 bases, with 5 bases lying between them. The CDR3 has 12 amino acids. The CDR3 is CAWSERQETQYF. The DNA of the CDR3 is TGTGCCTGGAGTGAACGGCAAGAGACCCAGTACTTC.

The chain combines TRBV7-9 with TRBJ1-2; TRBD1 might be the D (6 bases). V lost 3 bases and J 4 bases, leaving 12 bases between the germline ends. The CDR3 has 14 amino acids. CDR1 and CDR2 (germline): SEHNR, FQNEAQ (reference sequence). The CDR3, as DNA: TGTGCCAGCAGCTTCGCTGGACAGCCCTATGGCTACACCTTC. It codes for CASSFAGQPYGYTF.

A single count supports this clone. The genes are TRBV7-9 and TRBJ1-6; D is unresolved. Germline loops: CDR1 SEHNR, CDR2 FQNEAQ (reference sequence). The ends were cut back, 1 base at V and 4 bases at J, with 8 bases in the middle. The CDR3 consists of 15 residues. CDR3 nucleotides: TGTGCCAGCAGCTTAGACAGAAGTTATAATTCACCCCTCCACTTT. It is translated as CASSLDRSYNSPLHF.

The gene calls are TRBV4-1 and TRBJ1-6, with no clear D. CDR1 is MGHRA and CDR2 is YSYEKL in the germline V gene. There are 17 residues in the CDR3. With 0 bases removed from V and 2 bases from J, the gap between germline ends came to 11 bases. The DNA of the CDR3 is TGCGCCAGCAGCCAAGATGTCAGCCGGGCCTATAATTCACCCCTCCACTTT. It translates to CASSQDVSRAYNSPLHF.

Remarks on this clone: The sample holds other DNA sequences that translate to the same CDR3. The chain has TRBV7-7 and TRBJ2-1, with 7 bases identical to TRBD2. The V gene's germline CDR1 is SSHAT and CDR2 FNYEAQ (reference sequence). V shed 9 bases and J 4 bases; nucleotides not matched to a gene: 12. The CDR3 extends over 15 amino acids. The CDR3 protein is CASSPLGGGYNEQFF. The DNA for the CDR3 is TGTGCCAGTAGCCCCTTGGGGGGGGGTTACAATGAGCAGTTCTTC.

The DNA for the CDR3 is TGTGCCAGCACCTTCAGGCGCGGGGTAGCGGTCAATGAGCAGTTCTTC. It specifies CASTFRRGVAVNEQFF. The V and J genes are TRBV27 and TRBJ2-1; the D gene is possibly TRBD2 (6 bases). The CDR3 extends over 16 amino acids. The V end was cut by 7 bases, the J end by 6 bases, with 22 bases between. Germline V gene data show CDR1 as MNHEY and CDR2 as SMNVEV (reference sequence).

The CDR3 loop is CASSLAQTGGKLFF. In nucleotides, the CDR3 is TGTGCCAGCAGCTTAGCGCAGACGGGGGGAAAACTGTTTTTT. V gene TRBV7-9 combines with J gene TRBJ1-4; D perhaps matches TRBD1 (5 bases). From germline, CDR1 is SEHNR and CDR2 FQNEAQ (reference sequence). The CDR3 loop spans 14 amino acids. The V end was cut by 0 bases, the J end by 10 bases, with 12 bases between.

This chain uses TRBV18 with TRBJ1-5; TRBD1 agrees at 12 bases. This CDR3 region has 16 residues. Germline trimming cut 4 bases from V and 7 bases from J; bases unmatched to any gene: 8. Germline CDR1 KGHSH, CDR2 LQKENI. CDR3 residues: CASSQLGTGGEQPQHF. CDR3 DNA: TGTGCCAGCTCACAACTCGGGACAGGGGGCGAACAGCCCCAGCATTTT.

This rearrangement joins TRBV4-2 to TRBJ1-1; D is ambiguous. Per the germline V gene, CDR1 is LGHNA and CDR2 is YNFKEQ. The V and J ends lost 2 bases and 0 bases respectively, with 10 bases between them. This CDR3 is built from 15 residues. The CDR3 spells CASSQKQSMNTEAFF. Written as DNA, the CDR3 is TGTGCCAGCAGCCAAAAACAGTCAATGAACACTGAAGCTTTCTTT.

The rearrangement links TRBV4-1 to TRBJ2-1, with TRBD2 as a possible D gene (7 bases). V was cut by 1 base and J by 0 bases, with 13 bases left in between. The CDR3 is 17 residues long. Looked up from germline, CDR1 is MGHRA and CDR2 is YSYEKL. CDR3 nucleotides: TGCGCCAGCAGCCAAGGTCCGGGGGGCAGCTCCTACAATGAGCAGTTCTTC. This gives the protein CASSQGPGGSSYNEQFF.

The chain combines TRBV4-2 with TRBJ2-3; D unresolved. The CDR3 is 15 residues long. CDR1 LGHNA and CDR2 YNFKEQ come from the germline V gene. The V gene lost 2 bases and the J gene lost 0 bases, with 9 bases spanning the gap. CDR3 region: CASSQNTPSTDTQYF. CDR3 coding DNA: TGTGCCAGCAGCCAAAACACCCCTAGCACAGATACGCAGTATTTT.

This chain uses TRBV7-6 with TRBJ2-7; 10 bases fit TRBD1. Trimming cost V 4 bases and J 5 bases; bases outside gene matches: 5. The CDR3 spans 14 residues. Germline loops: CDR1 SGHVS, CDR2 FNYEAQ. The CDR3 DNA reads as TGTGCCAGCAGCTCCGGGACAGGGGTCAACGAGCAGTACTTC. Amino acid sequence: CASSSGTGVNEQYF.

This clone occurred once. The chain combines TRBV18 with TRBJ1-1; D gene uncertain. Trimming cost V 3 bases and J 2 bases, with 7 bases left between them. Germline V CDR1 and CDR2: KGHSH, LQKENI. This CDR3 is built from 13 residues. The CDR3 region is CASSPRGNTEAFF. DNA for the CDR3: TGTGCCAGCTCACCGCGGGGTAACACTGAAGCTTTCTTT.

V usage is TRBV7-8 and J usage is TRBJ2-2; 7 nucleotides line up with TRBD2. Germline V CDR1 and CDR2: SGHVS, FQNEAQ. The J segment lost 2 bases and the V segment lost 1 base, leaving 7 bases of the junction unmatched. There are 17 residues in the CDR3. The CDR3 region is CASSLDMSSGNTGELFF. CDR3 nucleotide sequence: TGTGCCAGCAGCTTAGACATGTCTAGCGGAAACACCGGGGAGCTGTTTTTT.

This sequence joins TRBV4-2 and TRBJ2-7, with D maybe TRBD2 (6 bases). The CDR3 loop spans 15 amino acids. Germline CDR1 LGHNA, CDR2 YNFKEQ. The V end was cut by 2 bases, the J end by 4 bases, with 15 bases between. DNA of the CDR3: TGTGCCAGCAGCCAACATTGGGGGGACCGTTACGAGCAGTACTTC. This codes for CASSQHWGDRYEQYF.